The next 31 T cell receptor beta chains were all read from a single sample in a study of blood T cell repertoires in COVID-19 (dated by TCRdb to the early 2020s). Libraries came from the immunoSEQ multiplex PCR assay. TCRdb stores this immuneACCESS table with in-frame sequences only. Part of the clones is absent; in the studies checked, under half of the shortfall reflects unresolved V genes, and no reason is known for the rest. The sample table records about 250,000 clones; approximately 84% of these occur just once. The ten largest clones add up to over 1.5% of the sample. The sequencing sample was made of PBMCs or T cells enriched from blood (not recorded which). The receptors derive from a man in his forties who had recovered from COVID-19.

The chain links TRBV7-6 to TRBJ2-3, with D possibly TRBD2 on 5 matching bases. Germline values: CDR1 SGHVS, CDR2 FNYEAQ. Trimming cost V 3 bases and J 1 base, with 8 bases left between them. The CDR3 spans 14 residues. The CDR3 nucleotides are TGTGCCAGCAGCTTTTCGGAGGGCACAGATACGCAGTATTTT. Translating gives CASSFSEGTDTQYF.

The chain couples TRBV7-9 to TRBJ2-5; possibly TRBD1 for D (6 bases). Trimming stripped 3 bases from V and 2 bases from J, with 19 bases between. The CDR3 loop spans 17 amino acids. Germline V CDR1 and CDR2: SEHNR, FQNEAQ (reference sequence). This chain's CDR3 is CASSLSQGTLSQETQYF. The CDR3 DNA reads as TGTGCCAGCAGCTTGAGTCAGGGGACCCTCTCTCAAGAGACCCAGTACTTC.

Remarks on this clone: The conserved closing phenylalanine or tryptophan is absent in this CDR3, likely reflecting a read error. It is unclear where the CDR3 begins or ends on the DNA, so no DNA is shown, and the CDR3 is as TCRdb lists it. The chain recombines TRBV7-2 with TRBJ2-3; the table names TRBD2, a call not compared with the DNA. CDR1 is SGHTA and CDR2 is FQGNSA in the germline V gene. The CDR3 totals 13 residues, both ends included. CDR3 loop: CASSSEGTSGVLV.

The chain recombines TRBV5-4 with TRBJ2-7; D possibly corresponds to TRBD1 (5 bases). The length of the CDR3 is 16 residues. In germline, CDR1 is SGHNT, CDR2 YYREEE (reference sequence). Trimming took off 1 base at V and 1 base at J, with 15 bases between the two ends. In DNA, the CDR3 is TGTGCCAGCAGCTTGAGCCCCAGGGTTATATCCTACGAGCAGTACTTC. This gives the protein CASSLSPRVISYEQYF. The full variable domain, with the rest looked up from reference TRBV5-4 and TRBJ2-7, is ETGVTQSPTHLIKTRGQQVTLRCSSQSGHNTVSWYQQALGQGPQFIFQYYREEENGRGNFPPRFSGLQFPNYSSELNVNALELDDSALYLCASSLSPRVISYEQYFGPGTRLTVT.

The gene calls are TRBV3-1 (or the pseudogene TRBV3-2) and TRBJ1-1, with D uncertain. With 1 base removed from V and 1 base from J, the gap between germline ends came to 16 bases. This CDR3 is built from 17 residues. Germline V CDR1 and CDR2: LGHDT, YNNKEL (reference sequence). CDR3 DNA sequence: TGTGCCAGCAGCCAAGTGGCGGGTCGTTCGGGGAACACTGAAGCTTTCTTT. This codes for CASSQVAGRSGNTEAFF.

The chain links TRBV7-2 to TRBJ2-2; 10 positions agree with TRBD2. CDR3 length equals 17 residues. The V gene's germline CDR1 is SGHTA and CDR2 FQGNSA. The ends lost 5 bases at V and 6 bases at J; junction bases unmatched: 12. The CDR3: CASSPRLSGGIAGELFF. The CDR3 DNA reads TGTGCCAGCAGCCCGCGTCTTAGCGGGGGGATCGCCGGGGAGCTGTTTTTT.

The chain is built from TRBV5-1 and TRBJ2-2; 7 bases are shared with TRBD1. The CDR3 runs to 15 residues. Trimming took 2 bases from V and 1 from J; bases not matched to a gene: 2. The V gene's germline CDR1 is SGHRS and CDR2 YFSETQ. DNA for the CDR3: TGCGCCAGCAGCTTTACAGGGGTGAACACCGGGGAGCTGTTTTTT. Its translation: CASSFTGVNTGELFF.

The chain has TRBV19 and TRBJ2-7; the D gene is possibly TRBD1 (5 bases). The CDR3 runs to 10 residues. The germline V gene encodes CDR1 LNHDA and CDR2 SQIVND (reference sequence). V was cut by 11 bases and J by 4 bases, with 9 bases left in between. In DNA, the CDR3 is TGTGCCGGCGACAGTTACGAGCAGTACTTC. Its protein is CAGDSYEQYF.

The CDR3 loop is CASSPGTGASGELFF. The CDR3 region has the DNA TGTGCCAGTAGTCCAGGGACAGGGGCATCCGGGGAGCTGTTTTTT. The V and J genes are TRBV19 and TRBJ2-2; 10 bases agree with TRBD1. V lost 5 bases to trimming and J lost 6 bases; unmatched junction nucleotides: 6. CDR1 and CDR2 from the germline V gene are LNHDA and SQIVND (reference sequence). The CDR3 runs to 15 residues.

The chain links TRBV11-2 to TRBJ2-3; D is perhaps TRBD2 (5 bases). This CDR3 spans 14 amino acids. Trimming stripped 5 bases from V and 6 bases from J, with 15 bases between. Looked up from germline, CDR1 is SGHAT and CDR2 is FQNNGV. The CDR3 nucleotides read TGTGCCAGCAGCCTTAGCTTAACGGGGGATACGCAGTATTTT. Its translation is CASSLSLTGDTQYF.

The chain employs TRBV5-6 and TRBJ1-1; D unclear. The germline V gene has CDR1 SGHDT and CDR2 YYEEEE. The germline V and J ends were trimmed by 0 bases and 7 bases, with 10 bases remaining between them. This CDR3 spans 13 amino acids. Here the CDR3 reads CASSLARQYEAFF. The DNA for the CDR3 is TGTGCCAGCAGCTTGGCCCGTCAGTATGAAGCTTTCTTT.

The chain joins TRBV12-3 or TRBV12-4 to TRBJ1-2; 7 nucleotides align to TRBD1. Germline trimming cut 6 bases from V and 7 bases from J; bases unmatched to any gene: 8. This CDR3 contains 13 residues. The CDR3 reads CASSTTGVGGYTF. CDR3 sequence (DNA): TGTGCCAGCAGCACCACAGGGGTTGGTGGCTACACCTTC.

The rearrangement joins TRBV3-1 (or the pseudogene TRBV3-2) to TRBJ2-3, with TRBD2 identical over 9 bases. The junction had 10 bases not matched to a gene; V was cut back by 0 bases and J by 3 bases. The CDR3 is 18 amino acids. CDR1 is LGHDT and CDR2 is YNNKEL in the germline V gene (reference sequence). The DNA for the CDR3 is TGTGCCAGCAGCCAAGATCTCAGCGGGGGGCTCCAGACAGATACGCAGTATTTT. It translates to CASSQDLSGGLQTDTQYF.

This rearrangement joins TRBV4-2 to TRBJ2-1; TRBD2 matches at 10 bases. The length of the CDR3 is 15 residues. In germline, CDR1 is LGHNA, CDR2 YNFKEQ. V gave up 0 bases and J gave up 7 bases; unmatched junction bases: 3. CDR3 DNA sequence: TGTGCCAGCAGCCAAGAGGCGACTAGCGGGAATGAGCAGTTCTTC. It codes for CASSQEATSGNEQFF.

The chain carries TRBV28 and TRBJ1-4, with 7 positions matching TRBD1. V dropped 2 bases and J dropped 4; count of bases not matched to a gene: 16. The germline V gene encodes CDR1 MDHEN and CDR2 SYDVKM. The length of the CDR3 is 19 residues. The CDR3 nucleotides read TGTGCCAGCAGTTTACCACGGACAGGCTCACTGGGTAATAATGAAAAACTGTTTTTT. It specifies CASSLPRTGSLGNNEKLFF.

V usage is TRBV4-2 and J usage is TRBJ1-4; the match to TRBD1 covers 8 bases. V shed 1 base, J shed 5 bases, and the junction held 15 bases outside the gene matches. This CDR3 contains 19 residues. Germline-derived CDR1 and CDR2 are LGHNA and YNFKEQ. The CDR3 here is CASSQAVYRDRSGNEKLFF. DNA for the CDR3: TGTGCCAGCAGCCAAGCCGTCTACCGGGACAGGTCGGGGAATGAAAAACTGTTTTTT.

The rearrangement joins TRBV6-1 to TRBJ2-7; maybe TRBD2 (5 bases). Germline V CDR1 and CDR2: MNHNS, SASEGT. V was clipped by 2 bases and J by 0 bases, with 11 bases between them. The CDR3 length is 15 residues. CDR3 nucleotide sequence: TGTGCCAGCAGTGAAACTATAGGGAGCTCCTACGAGCAGTACTTC. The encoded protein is CASSETIGSSYEQYF.

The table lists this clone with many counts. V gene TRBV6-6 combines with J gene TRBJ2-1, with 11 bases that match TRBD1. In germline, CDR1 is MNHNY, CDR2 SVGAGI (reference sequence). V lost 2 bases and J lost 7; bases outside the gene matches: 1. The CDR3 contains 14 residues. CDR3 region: CASSYGQGANEQFF. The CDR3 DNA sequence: TGTGCCAGCAGTTACGGACAGGGGGCAAATGAGCAGTTCTTC.

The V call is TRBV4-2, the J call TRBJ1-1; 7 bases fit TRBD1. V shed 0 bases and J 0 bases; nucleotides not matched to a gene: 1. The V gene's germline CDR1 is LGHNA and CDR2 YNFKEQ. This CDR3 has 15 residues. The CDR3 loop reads CASSQDGTVNTEAFF. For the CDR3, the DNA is TGTGCCAGCAGCCAAGACGGGACAGTGAACACTGAAGCTTTCTTT.

CDR3 sequence: CASSHGTGGDGYTF. The CDR3 DNA reads TGTGCCAGCAGCCATGGGACAGGGGGAGACGGCTACACCTTC. This rearrangement joins TRBV3-1 (or the pseudogene TRBV3-2) to TRBJ1-2; TRBD1 agrees at 11 bases. This CDR3 region has 14 residues. The germline CDR1 and CDR2 sequences are LGHDT and YNNKEL (reference sequence). The ends lost 3 bases at V and 8 bases at J; junction bases unmatched: 5.

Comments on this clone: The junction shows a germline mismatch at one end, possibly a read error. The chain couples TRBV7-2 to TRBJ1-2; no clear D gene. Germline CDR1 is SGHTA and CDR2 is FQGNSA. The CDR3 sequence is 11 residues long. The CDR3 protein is CASTTGMGVNF. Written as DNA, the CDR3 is TGTGCCAGCACCACCGGGATGGGCGTAAACTTC.

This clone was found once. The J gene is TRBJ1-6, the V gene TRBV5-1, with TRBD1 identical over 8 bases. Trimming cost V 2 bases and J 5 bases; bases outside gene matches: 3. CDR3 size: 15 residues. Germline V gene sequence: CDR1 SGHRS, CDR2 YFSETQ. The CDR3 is CASSLRQGHNSPLHF. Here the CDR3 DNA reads TGCGCCAGCAGCTTACGACAGGGGCATAATTCACCCCTCCACTTT.

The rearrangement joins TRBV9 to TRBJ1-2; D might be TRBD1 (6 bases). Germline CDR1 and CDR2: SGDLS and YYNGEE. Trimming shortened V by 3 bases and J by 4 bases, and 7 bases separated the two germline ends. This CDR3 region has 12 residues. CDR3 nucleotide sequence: TGTGCCAGCAGCGCGGACAGCTATGGCTACACCTTC. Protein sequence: CASSADSYGYTF.

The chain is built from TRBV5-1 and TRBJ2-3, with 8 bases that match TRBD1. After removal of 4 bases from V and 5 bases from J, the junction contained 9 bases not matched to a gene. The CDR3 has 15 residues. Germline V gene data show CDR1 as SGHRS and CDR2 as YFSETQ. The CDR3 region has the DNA TGCGCCAGCAGCGTGGGGGGACAGGTAGTAGATACGCAGTATTTT. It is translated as CASSVGGQVVDTQYF.

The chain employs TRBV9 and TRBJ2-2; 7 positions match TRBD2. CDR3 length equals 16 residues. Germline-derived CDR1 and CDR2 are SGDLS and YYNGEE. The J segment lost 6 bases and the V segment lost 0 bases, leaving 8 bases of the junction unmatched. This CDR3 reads CASSVVGRELSGELFF. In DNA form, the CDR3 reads TGTGCCAGCAGCGTAGTAGGGCGGGAGCTTTCCGGGGAGCTGTTTTTT.

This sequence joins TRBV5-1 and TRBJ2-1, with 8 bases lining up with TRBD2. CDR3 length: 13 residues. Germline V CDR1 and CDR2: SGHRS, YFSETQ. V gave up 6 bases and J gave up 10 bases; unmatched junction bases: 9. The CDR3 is CASTLRGGGEQFF. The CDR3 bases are TGCGCCAGCACCCTCCGGGGGGGCGGCGAGCAGTTCTTC. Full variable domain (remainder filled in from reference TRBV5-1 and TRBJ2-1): KAGVTQTPRYLIKTRGQQVTLSCSPISGHRSVSWYQQTPGQGLQFLFEYFSETQRNKGNFPGRFSGRQFSNSRSEMNVSTLELGDSALYLCASTLRGGGEQFFGPGTRLTVL.

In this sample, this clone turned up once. The CDR3 region is CASSLGQGLGTEAFF. Here the CDR3 DNA reads TGTGCCAGCAGTCTAGGACAGGGTCTGGGGACTGAAGCTTTCTTT. The gene calls are TRBV27 and TRBJ1-1, with TRBD1 matching over 8 bases. Germline lookup yields CDR1 MNHEY and CDR2 SMNVEV (reference sequence). CDR3 length: 15 amino acids. J gave up 5 bases and V 5 bases, and 10 bases lay outside the gene matches.

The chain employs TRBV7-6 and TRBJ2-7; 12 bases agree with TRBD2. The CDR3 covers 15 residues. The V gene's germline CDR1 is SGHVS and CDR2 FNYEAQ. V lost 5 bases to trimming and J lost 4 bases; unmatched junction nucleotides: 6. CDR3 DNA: TGTGCCAGCAGCCCCCTAGCGGGAGGGCGGTACGAGCAGTACTTC. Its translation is CASSPLAGGRYEQYF.

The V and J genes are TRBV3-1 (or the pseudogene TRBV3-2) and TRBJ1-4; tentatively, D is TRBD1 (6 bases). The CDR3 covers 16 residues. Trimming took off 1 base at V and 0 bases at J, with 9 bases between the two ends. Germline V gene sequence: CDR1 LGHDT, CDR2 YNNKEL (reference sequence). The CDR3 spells CASSQARGTTNEKLFF. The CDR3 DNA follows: TGTGCCAGCAGCCAAGCCAGGGGAACAACTAATGAAAAACTGTTTTTT.

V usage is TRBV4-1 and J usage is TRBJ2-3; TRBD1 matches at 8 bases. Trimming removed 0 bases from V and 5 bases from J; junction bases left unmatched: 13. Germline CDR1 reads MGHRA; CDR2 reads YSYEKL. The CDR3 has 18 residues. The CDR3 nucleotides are TGCGCCAGCAGCCAAGATCCTACCCCGGGACAGGCGCGAGATACGCAGTATTTT. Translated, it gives CASSQDPTPGQARDTQYF.

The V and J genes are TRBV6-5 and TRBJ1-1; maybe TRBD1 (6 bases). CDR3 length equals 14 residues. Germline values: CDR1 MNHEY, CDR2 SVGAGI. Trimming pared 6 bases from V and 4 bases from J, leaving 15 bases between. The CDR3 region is CASRPGGAGTEAFF. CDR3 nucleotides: TGTGCCAGCAGGCCCGGGGGGGCGGGCACTGAAGCTTTCTTT.